This TCR beta chain was retrieved from a study of blood T cell repertoires in COVID-19. Whole-study context: The United States, Italy and Spain were the sources of the acute and convalescent COVID-19 samples.

The CDR3 is 14 residues long. V was cut by 1 base and J by 7 bases, with 14 bases left in between. Germline V gene data show CDR1 as SGHTS and CDR2 as YDEGEE. As handled by the study authors: Nucleated cell number was recorded as an estimate derived from reference gene primer amplification. Here immunoSEQ multiplex PCR was the method, and the copy in TCRdb shows in-frame clones only, minus some. That table furnishes V, J and clone size, whereas the DNA furnished D and trimming. The sample yields around 67,000 clones, roughly 81% seen once. The chain recombines TRBV5-8 with TRBJ1-2; unclear D gene. The sequence was collected from a human donor in a cohort sampled during active COVID-19. Material for sequencing was peripheral blood. CDR3 bases: TGTGCCAGCAGCTTGTCTGAGGTTTGGAGTGGCTACACCTTC. Translated, it gives CASSLSEVWSGYTF.